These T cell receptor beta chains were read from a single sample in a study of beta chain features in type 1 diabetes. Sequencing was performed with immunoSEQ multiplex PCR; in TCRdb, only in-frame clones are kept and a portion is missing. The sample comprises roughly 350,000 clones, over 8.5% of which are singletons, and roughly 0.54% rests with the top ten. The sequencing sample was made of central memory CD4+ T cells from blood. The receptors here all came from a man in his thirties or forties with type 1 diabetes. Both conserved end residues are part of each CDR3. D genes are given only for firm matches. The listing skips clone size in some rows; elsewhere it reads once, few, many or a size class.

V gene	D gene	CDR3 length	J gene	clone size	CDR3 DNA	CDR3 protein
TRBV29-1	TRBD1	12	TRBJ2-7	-	TGCAGCGGGACCGGGACAGGGTACGAGCAGTACTTC	CSGTGTGYEQYF
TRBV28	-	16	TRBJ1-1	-	TGTGCCAGCAGTTTATCCGCAAACCAACCAAACACTGAAGCTTTCTTT	CASSLSANQPNTEAFF
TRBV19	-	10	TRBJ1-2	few	TGTGCCAGAGGGGGTTATGGCTACACCTTC	CARGGYGYTF
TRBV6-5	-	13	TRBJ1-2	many	TGTGCCAGCAGTCCGGGGGTCAACTATGGCTACACCTTC	CASSPGVNYGYTF
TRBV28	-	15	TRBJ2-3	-	TGTGCCAGCAGTTTAGCGGGAGAGGGGGGAGATACGCAGTATTTT	CASSLAGEGGDTQYF
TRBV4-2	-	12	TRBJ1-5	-	TGTGCCAGCAGCCAAGATCGGGGGCCCCAGCATTTT	CASSQDRGPQHF
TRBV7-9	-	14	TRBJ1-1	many	TGTGCCAGCACCAATTACAGGGAAACCACTGAAGCTTTCTTT	CASTNYRETTEAFF
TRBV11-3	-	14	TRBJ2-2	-	TGTGCCAGCAGCTTAGCGCAGAACACCGGGGAGCTGTTTTTT	CASSLAQNTGELFF
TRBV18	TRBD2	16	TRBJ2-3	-	TGTGCCAGCTCACTTAACTCGGGGAGGGGCACAGATACGCAGTATTTT	CASSLNSGRGTDTQYF
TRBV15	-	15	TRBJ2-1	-	TGTGCCACCAGCCCGGACCTAAGCTCCTACAATGAGCAGTTCTTC	CATSPDLSSYNEQFF
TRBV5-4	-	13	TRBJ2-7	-	TGTGCCAGCAGCTTGGGTCGTAGTAACGAGCAGTACTTC	CASSLGRSNEQYF
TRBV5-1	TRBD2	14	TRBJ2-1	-	TGCGCCAGCAGGTTACTAGCGGGAGGGGATGAGCAGTTCTTC	CASRLLAGGDEQFF
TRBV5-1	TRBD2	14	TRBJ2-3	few	TGCGCCAGCACGACTAGCGGGTATACAGATACGCAGTATTTT	CASTTSGYTDTQYF
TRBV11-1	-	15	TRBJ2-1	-	TGTGCCAGCAACGAGGGGGCTAGCGTCCACAATGAGCAGTTCTTC	CASNEGASVHNEQFF
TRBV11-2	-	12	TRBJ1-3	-	TGTGCCAGCAGCCTCCTCAGGGACACCATATATTTT	CASSLLRDTIYF
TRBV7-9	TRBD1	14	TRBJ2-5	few	TGTGCCAGCAGCCTGGGACAGGGGAAGGAGACCCAGTACTTC	CASSLGQGKETQYF
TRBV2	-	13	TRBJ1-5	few	TGTGCCAGCAGTGATGAGCGGAATCAGCCCCAGCATTTT	CASSDERNQPQHF
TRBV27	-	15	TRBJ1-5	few	TGTGCCAGCAGTGATTCGTTAGATCGTAGACAGCCCCAGCATTTT	CASSDSLDRRQPQHF
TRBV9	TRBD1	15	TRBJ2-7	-	TGTGCCAGCAGCGTAGATTTCAGGGGGCTCGACGAGCAGTACTTC	CASSVDFRGLDEQYF
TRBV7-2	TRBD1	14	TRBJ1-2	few	TGTGCCAGCAGCTTAGTGTCACAGGGGGAGGGCTACACCTTC	CASSLVSQGEGYTF
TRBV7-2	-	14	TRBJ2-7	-	TGTGCCAGCAGCTTAGACAGACCCCCCTCGGAGCAGTACTTC	CASSLDRPPSEQYF
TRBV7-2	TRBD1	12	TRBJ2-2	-	TGTGCCGTAGACAGGGGCACCGGGGAGCTGTTTTTT	CAVDRGTGELFF
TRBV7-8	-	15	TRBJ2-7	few	TGTGCCAGCAATCAAGGACTCAAAAGCTCCTACGAGCAGTACTTC	CASNQGLKSSYEQYF
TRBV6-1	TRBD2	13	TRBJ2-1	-	TGTGCCAGCAGTCTTAGCGGGAGCGATGAGCAGTTCTTC	CASSLSGSDEQFF
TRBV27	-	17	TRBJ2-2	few	TGTGCCAGCAGTTTGGAAACAGAAGCTGCGAACACCGGGGAGCTGTTTTTT	CASSLETEAANTGELFF
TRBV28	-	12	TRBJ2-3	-	TGTGCCAGCAGGACAGCCACAGATACGCAGTATTTT	CASRTATDTQYF
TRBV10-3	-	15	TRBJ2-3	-	TGTGCCAGTTCGGACGCCACCTCTAGCACAGATACGCAGTATTTT	CASSDATSSTDTQYF
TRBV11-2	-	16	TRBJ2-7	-	TGTGCCAGCAGCTTGGAAGTCGGACCGACGAAATACGAGCAGTACTTC	CASSLEVGPTKYEQYF